Described below is a single TCR beta chain sequence and its context. This clonotype was seen only a few times. The antigen this receptor binds is unknown. No base quality information exists; no much larger clone differs at one position. The CDR3 sequence holds 16 residues, the cysteine and phenylalanine included. Just CDR3 DNA is preserved here, 48 bases in frame from base 1. The germline V gene supplies CDR1 SGHRS and CDR2 YFSETQ. V has 3 bases trimmed and J has 0 bases trimmed; junction bases matching no gene number 6. The data belong to a study of identical twins (dated by TCRdb to between 2015 and 2016). With respect to the entire study: The study deep-sequenced TCR alpha and beta repertoires from monozygotic twins, unrelated adults of various ages and cord blood to test whether fetal clonotypes persist. To rule out contamination, the twin experiments were replicated at different times with different library preparation protocols. On the study overall, not on this receptor specifically: Because the same donors could not be followed over many years, the conclusions relied on cross-sectional statistical analysis. Abundant cord blood beta clonotypes carried fewer insertions; young adult naive repertoires showed a weaker similar trend, while memory repertoires showed none. The excess sharing between twins in beta out-of-frame sequences was weaker because fewer shared sequences reduced the signal-to-noise ratio. Invariant T cells such as MAIT and iNKT could partly confound zero-insertion analyses, although diverse VJ usage argued against such confounding for most clonotypes. Out-of-frame TCR alpha sharing in monozygotic twins was systematically underestimated by recombination models, whereas sharing between unrelated individuals was in agreement with the recombination models. Compared with coincidental sharing between unrelated individuals, an excess of low generation-probability sequences was observed among out-of-frame TCR alpha sequences shared between twins.

Only healthy Caucasian donors were included. The twin cohort comprised three pairs of female monozygotic twins, all aged roughly 18 to 30 years. CD4+ and CD8+ T cell populations were isolated with positive isolation kits from Invitrogen. The receptor library was made with 5' RACE. The sequencer was an Illumina HiSeq 2000. Template switching added a universal primer binding site, and the final cDNA carried a unique molecular identifier that allowed TCR cDNA molecules to be counted accurately. Specific primers in the conserved constant-segment region were used to synthesize first-strand cDNA for TCR alpha and beta chains. Each cDNA library was double barcoded, with a SMART-Mk sample barcode plus Illumina barcodes, to control for contamination. Two successive PCR steps introduced TruSeq adapter sequences along with Illumina sample barcodes. The Illumina HiSeq platform was used with custom primers to sequence TCR alpha and beta cDNA libraries. As for the authors' bioinformatics: Unique molecular identifiers were extracted from raw reads with MiGEC, and CDR3 positions were determined with MiXCR. For each individual, recombination models were inferred using an EM algorithm with the repgenHMM and IGoR tools. Shared clonotypes were analyzed with the tcR package in R, and sharing was normalized by the product of cloneset sizes. To study raw recombination free of thymic and clonal selection effects, out-of-frame nonproductive sequences were analyzed. TCRdb reworked the public reads: Q25 trimming with fastp, MiXCR clone assembly, productive beta chains retained. Identical CDR3 protein sequences are pooled into one entry, listed with their most common genes and DNA. TCRdb assigned the V and J calls; the authors' analysis was not used. Recorded for this sample are 450,000 or so distinct CDR3 sequences; more than 13% of them occurred a single time. About 0.54% of the sample is taken by the ten largest.

The same data also contributed to another study, on yellow fever vaccine responses in identical twins. Drawing on the second study: The T cell response to vaccination in identical twins was reported by the authors to appear partly convergent and partly personalized. The study precisely tracked vaccine-responding T cell clones in identical twins.

Recombination linked TRBV5-1 to TRBJ2-1, and 7 junction bases match TRBD1. Sequencing used CD4+ T cells sorted from blood. This clonotype originated in a woman between 18 and 30 years old in good health. CDR3 protein: CASSSGTASSYNEQFF. The sequenced DNA: TGCGCCAGCAGCTCAGGGACAGCAAGCTCCTACAATGAGCAGTTCTTC. Joined to the reference TRBV5-1 and TRBJ2-1 proteins, this CDR3 gives the full variable domain: KAGVTQTPRYLIKTRGQQVTLSCSPISGHRSVSWYQQTPGQGLQFLFEYFSETQRNKGNFPGRFSGRQFSNSRSEMNVSTLELGDSALYLCASSSGTASSYNEQFFGPGTRLTVL.